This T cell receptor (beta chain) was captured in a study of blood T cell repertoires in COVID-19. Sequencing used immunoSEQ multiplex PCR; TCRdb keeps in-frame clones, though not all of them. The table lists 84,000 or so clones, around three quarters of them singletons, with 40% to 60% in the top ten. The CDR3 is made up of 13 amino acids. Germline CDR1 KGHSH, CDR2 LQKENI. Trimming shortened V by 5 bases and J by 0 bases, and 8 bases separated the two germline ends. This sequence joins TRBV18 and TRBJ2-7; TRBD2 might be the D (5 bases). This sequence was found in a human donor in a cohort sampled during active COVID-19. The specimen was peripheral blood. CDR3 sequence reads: CASSTGSSYEQYF. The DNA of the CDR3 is TGTGCCAGCTCAACGGGGAGCTCCTACGAGCAGTACTTC.